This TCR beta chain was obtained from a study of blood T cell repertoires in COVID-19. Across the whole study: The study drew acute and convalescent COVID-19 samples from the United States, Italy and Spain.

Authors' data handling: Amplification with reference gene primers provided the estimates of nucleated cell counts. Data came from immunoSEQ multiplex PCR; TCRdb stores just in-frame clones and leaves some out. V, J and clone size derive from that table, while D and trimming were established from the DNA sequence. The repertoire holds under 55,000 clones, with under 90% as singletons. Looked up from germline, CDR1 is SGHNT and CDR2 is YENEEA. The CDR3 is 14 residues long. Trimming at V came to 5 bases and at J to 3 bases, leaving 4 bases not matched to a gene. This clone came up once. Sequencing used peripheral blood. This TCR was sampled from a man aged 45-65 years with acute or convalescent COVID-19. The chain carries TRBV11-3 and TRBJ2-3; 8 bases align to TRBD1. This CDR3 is CASSARGLTDTQYF. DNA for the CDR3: TGTGCCAGCAGCGCCAGGGGGCTAACAGATACGCAGTATTTT.